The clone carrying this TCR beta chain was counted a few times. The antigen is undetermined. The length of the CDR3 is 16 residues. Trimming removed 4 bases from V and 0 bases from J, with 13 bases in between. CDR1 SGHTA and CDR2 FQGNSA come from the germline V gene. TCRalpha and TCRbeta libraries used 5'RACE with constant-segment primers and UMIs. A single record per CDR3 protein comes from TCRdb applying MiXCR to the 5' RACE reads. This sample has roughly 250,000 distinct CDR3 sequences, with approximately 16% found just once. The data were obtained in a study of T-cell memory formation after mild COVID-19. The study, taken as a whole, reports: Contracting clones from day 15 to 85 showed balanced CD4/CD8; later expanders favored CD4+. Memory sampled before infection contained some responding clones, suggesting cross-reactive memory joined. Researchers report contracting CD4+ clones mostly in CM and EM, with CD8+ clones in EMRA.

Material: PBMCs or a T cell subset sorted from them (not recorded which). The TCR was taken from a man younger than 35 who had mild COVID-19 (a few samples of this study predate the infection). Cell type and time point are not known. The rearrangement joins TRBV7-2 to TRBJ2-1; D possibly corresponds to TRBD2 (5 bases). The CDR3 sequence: CASSYVPGSSYNEQFF. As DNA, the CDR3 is TGTGCCAGCAGCTACGTACCGGGGAGCTCCTACAATGAGCAGTTCTTC.